The rows below give T cell receptor beta chains drawn from one sample of a study of CD8 T cells in Susac syndrome. TCRdb fed the immunoSEQ multiplex PCR reads into MiXCR, producing one record per CDR3 protein. The table records some 300,000 distinct CDR3 sequences, approximately 85% of them present only once. Sequenced sample: CD8+ T cells from PBMCs. These receptors were obtained from a human donor with multiple sclerosis. Each CDR3 is given without its conserved first and last residue. Each record gives: J gene, V gene, CDR3 protein.

>TRBJ2-7|TRBV13
ASSQLGLDYEQY
>TRBJ1-1|TRBV6-6
ASTLRAVNTEAF
>TRBJ1-2|TRBV5-1
ASRSQEDNYGYT
>TRBJ1-1|TRBV2
ASSEGRIRSGTEAF
>TRBJ1-4|TRBV25-1
ASSGLGVSLANEKLF
>TRBJ2-7|TRBV5-1
ASSFRGRDRDTYEQY
>TRBJ1-2|TRBV6-6
ASSYWGRGYGYT
>TRBJ2-5|TRBV1
TTPPGQGAASQETQY
>TRBJ2-1|TRBV30
ASTTFTSYNEQF
>TRBJ2-1|TRBV3-1
ASSAPTSGRPGWF
>TRBJ2-3|TRBV9
ASSPPRADTQY
>TRBJ2-7|TRBV2
AFKGSGYHEQY
>TRBJ2-2|TRBV11-2
ASSLELGLLTGELF
>TRBJ2-7|TRBV28
ASSPLTGVEQY
>TRBJ2-5|TRBV2
ATAGHPETQY
>TRBJ2-3|TRBV13
ASGKKGKRTDTQY
>TRBJ1-6|TRBV9
ASSPRTGGNSPLH
>TRBJ1-1|TRBV7-9
ASGQGGRAEAF
>TRBJ1-5|TRBV7-9
ASSAETWTGINQPQH
>TRBJ2-1|TRBV9
ASSAWASLTNEQF
>TRBJ2-7|TRBV6-5
ASSTPYEQY
>TRBJ1-1|TRBV5-4
ASSRWGASTEAF
>TRBJ2-4|TRBV9
ASSAHGTEAKNIQY
>TRBJ2-1|TRBV7-9
ASSQTGSEQF
>TRBJ2-3|TRBV9
ASSDPTSGGITSTDTQY
>TRBJ2-4|TRBV27
ASSAGSNIQY
>TRBJ2-3|TRBV6-1
ASSALRERSTDTQY
>TRBJ2-3|TRBV7-2
ASSFLGEATDTQY
>TRBJ2-5|TRBV11-2
ASSFDREEETQY
>TRBJ2-3|TRBV14
ASSQDSGRASQTQY
>TRBJ2-5|TRBV29-1
SAGRMEETQY
>TRBJ1-5|TRBV4-1
ASSLGQGGDQPQH
>TRBJ2-3|TRBV29-1
SVEGGGGPWTDTQY
>TRBJ1-1|TRBV9
ASSPYSRTAAGTEAF
>TRBJ2-3|TRBV9
ASSPGAGSSDTQY
>TRBJ2-2|TRBV27
ASSLIPPSGATGELF
>TRBJ2-7|TRBV7-8
ASSPRGGAYEQY
>TRBJ1-1|TRBV27
ASSFESNMNTEAF
>TRBJ1-5|TRBV7-9
ASSHTRGAGDQPQH
>TRBJ1-3|TRBV4-2
ASSLQPLGGQGRENTIY
>TRBJ1-1|TRBV12-2
ASRLAGPNTEAF
>TRBJ2-7|TRBV6-5
ASSYKGTATYEQY